This TCR beta chain was observed in a study of T cells in Graves' hyperthyroidism and ophthalmopathy. Exclusion of patients followed from uncontrolled infection, other autoimmune disease, pregnancy or lactation. The source of the PBMCs was over 8.5 ml of fresh peripheral blood. Study-level points and caveats: From stable hyperthyroidism, ophthalmopathy was set apart by a 13 V-J model.

About this clonotype: The target antigen is unknown.

Researchers took RNA transcripts and amplified the TCR beta CDR3 regions from them. The primer set for the first-round RT-PCR of the TCR CDR3 was HTBI. TCRdb re-analysed the multiplex PCR reads in MiXCR, keeping a single row per CDR3 protein. The data show around 190,000 distinct CDR3 sequences, about 17% seen once. The germline V and J ends were trimmed by 0 bases and 0 bases, with 4 bases remaining between them. Germline values: CDR1 SGHVS, CDR2 FNYEAQ. The CDR3 runs to 14 residues. The source is a woman in her forties or fifties with Graves' hyperthyroidism. V usage is TRBV7-6 and J usage is TRBJ2-3; D is uncertain. Sequenced sample: blood. The CDR3 region is CASSLAPSTDTQYF. CDR3 sequence (DNA): TGTGCCAGCAGCTTAGCGCCGAGCACAGATACGCAGTATTTT. Together with reference TRBV7-6 and TRBJ2-3, the CDR3 gives the full variable domain: GAGVSQSPRYKVTKRGQDVALRCDPISGHVSLYWYRQALGQGPEFLTYFNYEAQQDKSGLPNDRFSAERPEGSISTLTIQRTEQRDSAMYRCASSLAPSTDTQYFGPGTRLTVL.